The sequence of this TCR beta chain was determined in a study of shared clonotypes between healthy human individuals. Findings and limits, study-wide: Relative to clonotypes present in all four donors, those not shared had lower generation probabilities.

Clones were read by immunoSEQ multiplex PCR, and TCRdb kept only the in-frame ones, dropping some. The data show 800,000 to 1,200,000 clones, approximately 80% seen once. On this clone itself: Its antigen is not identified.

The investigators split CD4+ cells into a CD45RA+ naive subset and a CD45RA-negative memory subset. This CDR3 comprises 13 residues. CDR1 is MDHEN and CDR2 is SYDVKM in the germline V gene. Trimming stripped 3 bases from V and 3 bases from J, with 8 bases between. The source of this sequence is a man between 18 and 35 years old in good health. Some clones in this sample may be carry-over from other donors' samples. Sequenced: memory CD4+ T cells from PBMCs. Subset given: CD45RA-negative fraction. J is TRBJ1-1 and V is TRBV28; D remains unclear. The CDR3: CASSFTRHTEAFF. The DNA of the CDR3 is TGTGCCAGCAGTTTCACAAGGCACACTGAAGCTTTCTTT.